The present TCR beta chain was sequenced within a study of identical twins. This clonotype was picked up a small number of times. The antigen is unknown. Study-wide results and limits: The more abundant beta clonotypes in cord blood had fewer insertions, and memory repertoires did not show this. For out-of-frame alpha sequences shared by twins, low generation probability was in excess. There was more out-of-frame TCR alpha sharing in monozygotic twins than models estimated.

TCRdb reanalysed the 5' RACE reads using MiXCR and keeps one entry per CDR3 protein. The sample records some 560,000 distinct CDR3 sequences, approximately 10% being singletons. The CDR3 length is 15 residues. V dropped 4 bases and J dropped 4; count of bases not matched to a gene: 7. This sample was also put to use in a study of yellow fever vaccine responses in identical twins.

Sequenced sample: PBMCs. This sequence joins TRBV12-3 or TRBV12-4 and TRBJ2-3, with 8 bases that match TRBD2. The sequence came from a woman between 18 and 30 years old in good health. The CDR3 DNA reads TGTGCCAGCAGTTCCCAAGGGCGGGGGGCAGATACGCAGTATTTT. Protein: CASSSQGRGADTQYF.